The 8 T cell receptor beta chains given below trace back to one sample, sequenced in a study of HIV-infected patients and healthy controls. No cell fractionation was done, so the repertoire covers all unsorted peripheral blood T cells. cDNA was made from 400 to 500 ng RNA using alpha and beta constant primers. Using multiplexing indices, alpha and beta chain libraries were generated apart by chain-specific third strand synthesis. TCRdb processed the 5' RACE reads anew with MiXCR; each CDR3 protein has one entry. The sample holds some 9,600 distinct CDR3 sequences, 7% to 7.5% seen once. The material sequenced was blood, taken before antiretroviral therapy. Every receptor here comes from an adult with HIV infection.

The chain carries TRBV6-5 and TRBJ1-2, with a possible D match to TRBD1 (5 bases). There are 15 residues in the CDR3. Trimming stripped 5 bases from V and 4 bases from J, with 17 bases between. Germline V gives CDR1 MNHEY, CDR2 SVGAGI. CDR3 nucleotide sequence: TGTGCCAGCAGTGCCCTTTCAACAGGTTCCTATGGCTACACCTTC. Translated, it gives CASSALSTGSYGYTF.

As for this clonotype: A much larger clone lies a single base off, so this may be a read error. This chain joins TRBV5-1 and TRBJ2-1; D perhaps matches TRBD2 (6 bases). The DNA end is more similar to TRBJ2-7, so the J call may be wrong. The CDR3 extends over 15 amino acids. The germline V gene has CDR1 SGHRS and CDR2 YFSETQ. The CDR3 reads CASSSGTQAYNEQYF. CDR3 bases: TGCGCCAGCAGCTCCGGGACTCAAGCCTACAATGAGCAGTACTTC.

This clonotype counts as medium-sized. The CDR3 is CASSSYGTGVLNEQFF. In nucleotides, the CDR3 is TGTGCCAGCAGTAGCTATGGGACAGGGGTCCTTAATGAGCAGTTCTTC. The chain recombines TRBV28 with TRBJ2-1, with 10 bases aligning to TRBD1. Trimming removed 5 bases from V and 7 bases from J; junction bases left unmatched: 11. The CDR3 consists of 16 residues. Germline loops: CDR1 MDHEN, CDR2 SYDVKM.

This clonotype has ten or more counts. The rearrangement joins TRBV6-5 to TRBJ2-3; D remains ambiguous. Trimming left V 2 bases short and J 4 bases short, with 10 bases between. Germline V gives CDR1 MNHEY, CDR2 SVGAGI. This CDR3 contains 14 residues. CDR3 in DNA: TGTGCCAGCAGTTACCTGCGATCCTCAGATACGCAGTATTTT. Residues: CASSYLRSSDTQYF.

In its sample, this clonotype was seen many times. This sequence joins TRBV7-3 and TRBJ2-2; 9 bases are a match to TRBD1. CDR3 length equals 19 residues. V trimming: 5 bases; J trimming: 3 bases; junction bases outside the gene matches: 16. Germline CDR1 SGHTA, CDR2 FQGTGA. CDR3 DNA sequence: TGTGCCAGCAGCCCCTCGATTGGCCTACAGGGGGCGGACACCGGGGAGCTGTTTTTT. Amino acid sequence: CASSPSIGLQGADTGELFF.

J is TRBJ2-7 and V is TRBV24-1; 7 positions agree with TRBD1. CDR3 length: 17 residues. CDR1 and CDR2 (germline): KGHDR, SFDVKD. Trimming removed 1 base from V and 0 bases from J; junction bases left unmatched: 8. The CDR3 region is CATSDFTVRDSSYEQYF. The CDR3, as DNA: TGTGCCACCAGTGATTTCACTGTCCGGGACAGCTCCTACGAGCAGTACTTC.

This clonotype has ten or more counts. V gene TRBV7-2 combines with J gene TRBJ2-7; 11 nucleotides match TRBD2. After removal of 1 base from V and 0 bases from J, the junction contained 5 bases not matched to a gene. The CDR3 consists of 17 residues. Looked up from germline, CDR1 is SGHTA and CDR2 is FQGNSA. The CDR3 DNA reads TGTGCCAGCAGCTTAGTGGGGACTAGCGGCCTCTCCTACGAGCAGTACTTC. Its translation is CASSLVGTSGLSYEQYF.

This clonotype was recorded many times. The chain carries TRBV7-9 and TRBJ2-3, with unresolved D. The germline CDR1 and CDR2 sequences are SEHNR and FQNEAQ (reference sequence). Trimming took 1 base from V and 4 from J, leaving 18 bases between them. The CDR3 runs to 17 residues. The DNA of the CDR3 is TGTGCCAGCAGCTTAGTGGGCCCCGTTGTGGGCGCAGATACGCAGTATTTT. Its protein product is CASSLVGPVVGADTQYF.